The present T cell receptor (beta chain) was sequenced within a study of regulatory T cells in long-lasting Graves disease. Indicated time point: persistent/refractory GD, antithyroid drugs over 5 years with positive TRAb. RNA from PBMCs was the source of the TCR library. Patients all came to the study from an endocrinology department in Xi'an, China. General observations from the study: Few sampled subjects may have lowered accuracy. New patients shared some 980 public clonotypes, and persistent patients shared more, with 2,741.

Looked up from germline, CDR1 is SQVTM and CDR2 is ANQGSEA. V dropped 8 bases and J dropped 4 bases, with 14 bases sitting between them. The CDR3 runs 13 residues. As concerns this clonotype: Antigen unknown.

The authors built TCR beta libraries using iRepertoire HTBI primers and Arm-PCR of CDR3 regions. TCRdb re-derived calls from the multiplex PCR reads in MiXCR, one entry per CDR3 protein. The sample has under 500,000 distinct CDR3 sequences; around 21% are singletons. This TCR was sampled from a female donor with Graves disease. The specimen comprised peripheral blood mononuclear cells (PBMCs), sampled when the disease was refractory, from a patient treated with antithyroid drugs. The rearrangement uses TRBV29-1 and TRBJ2-2, with D tentatively TRBD1 (5 bases). CDR3: CSSSSGPTGELFF. In nucleotides, the CDR3 is TGCAGCTCCTCATCAGGGCCCACCGGGGAGCTGTTTTTT.